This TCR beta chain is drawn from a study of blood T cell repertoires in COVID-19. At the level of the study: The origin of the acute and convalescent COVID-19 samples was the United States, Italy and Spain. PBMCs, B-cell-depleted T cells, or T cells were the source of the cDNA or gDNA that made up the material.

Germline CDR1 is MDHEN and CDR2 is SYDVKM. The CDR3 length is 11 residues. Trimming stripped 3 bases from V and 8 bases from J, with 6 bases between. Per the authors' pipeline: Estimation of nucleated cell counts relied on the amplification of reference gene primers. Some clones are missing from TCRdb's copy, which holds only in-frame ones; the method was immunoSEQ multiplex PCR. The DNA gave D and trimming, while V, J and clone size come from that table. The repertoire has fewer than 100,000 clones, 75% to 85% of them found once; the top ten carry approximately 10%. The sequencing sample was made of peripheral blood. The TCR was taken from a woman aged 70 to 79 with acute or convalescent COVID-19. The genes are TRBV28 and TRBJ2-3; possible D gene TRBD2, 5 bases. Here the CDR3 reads CASSFEGTQYF. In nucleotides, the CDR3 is TGTGCCAGCAGTTTTGAGGGTACGCAGTATTTT.